This TCR beta chain was sequenced for a study of T cell repertoires in cytomegalovirus infection. Turning to the study itself: Matching HLA type and CMV infection were both indicated by public TCR beta signatures.

One entry per CDR3 protein results from TCRdb running MiXCR on the reads. In the table there are roughly 630,000 distinct CDR3 sequences, about 24% of which are singletons. Only one count was recorded for this clonotype. Its matching antigen is unknown. Since the CDR3 does not end with the conserved phenylalanine or tryptophan, this likely comes from a read error. Study findings and constraints: Ex vivo responses were dominated by HLA-C-restricted CMV-specific TCR beta clonotypes.

The CDR3 is 14 amino acids. Unmatched junction bases numbered 12, after V lost 5 bases and J lost 9 bases. The chain carries TRBV7-1 and TRBJ2-5, with 7 positions matching TRBD1. TRBV7-1 belongs to the ORF category, with a function that is uncertain. Sequencing used CD8+ T cells from PBMCs. The clonotype comes from a human donor in good health (CMV status not recorded). Some clones in this sample may be carry-over from other donors' samples. CDR3 DNA: TGTGCCAGCAGCGCAAGGGACAGTGTAAGGCCCCAGTACTAC. Translating gives CASSARDSVRPQYY.